This entry features one T cell receptor beta chain sequence. One end of the junction is discordant with germline, which a read error may explain. This CDR3 region has 17 residues. Germline lookup yields CDR1 MGHRA and CDR2 YSYEKL. The template, roughly 0.45 ug total RNA, yielded TCR beta cDNA made with a constant-region primer. The TCR beta library was amplified through three nested multiplex PCR rounds in a modified ARM-PCR procedure. For around 9 cycles apiece, the opening two PCR rounds ran with TRBV1-TRBV30 forward primers and a C-beta reverse primer. TCRdb called the multiplex PCR reads again in MiXCR, with one record for every CDR3 protein. The table has about 200,000 distinct CDR3 sequences, roughly 61% seen once. This sample stems from a study of tumor-infiltrating lymphocytes in primary liver carcinoma. On the study more broadly: Surgical resection was used to treat these primary liver carcinoma patients.

Blood RNA was derived from unsorted whole blood, and germline DNA was extracted too. The TCR was taken from a woman in her sixties with primary liver carcinoma and hepatitis B virus infection. The gene calls are TRBV4-1 and TRBJ1-2; 8 bases are shared with TRBD1. The specimen sequenced was peripheral blood. The CDR3, as DNA: TGCGCCAGCAGCCGGACCCGGACAGGGCTCAGTAACTATGGTTACACCTTC. Protein: CASSRTRTGLSNYGYTF.